This TCR beta chain was observed in a study of vaccination effects on CD4 cells after COVID-19. Expansion of antigen-specific CD4+ T cells with viral peptide pools was carried out by the ViraFEST assay before sequencing. The culture ran for around nine days before CD4+ T cells were isolated. Among the vaccine recipients, none had a prior SARS-CoV-2 infection, and nucleocapsid antibodies were negative. Half the medium was replaced with IL-2 medium on days 3 and 7. Sequencing was performed with immunoSEQ multiplex PCR; in TCRdb, only in-frame clones are kept and a portion is missing. The sample holds tens of thousands of clones; around three quarters are singletons and the top ten take roughly 4%. Comment on this clone: As yet, its antigen is unknown.

Study results and caveats: Researchers report that only 1 of 255 vaccine-induced clones in healthy vaccinees cross-reacted with common cold coronaviruses. By a late point after vaccination, infection- and vaccine-induced clones had shrunk markedly through clonal contraction.

V lost 5 bases to trimming and J lost 2 bases, with 9 bases between them. Per germline, CDR1 SEHNR and CDR2 FQNEAQ (reference sequence). CDR3 length: 13 residues. The specimen was CD4+ T cells from PBMCs cultured with HCoV-OC43 spike peptides, collected before COVID-19 vaccination. Subset in this sample: HCoV-OC43 spike overlapping peptide pool stimulation. V usage is TRBV7-9 and J usage is TRBJ1-1; weak D call: TRBD1 (5 bases). The clonotype originates from a human donor who received a COVID-19 vaccine. CDR3 protein: CASSPRGNTEAFF. The CDR3 DNA sequence: TGTGCCAGCAGCCCGAGGGGAAACACTGAAGCTTTCTTT.